This T cell receptor beta chain was captured by sequencing in a study of CD8+CD57+ T cells in acquired aplastic anemia. Looking at the study overall: DNA recovered from sorted CD4+ and CD8+ cells had a mean of 3.2 ug. Researchers reported that healthy donors averaged about 9.8 million reads for CD4+ cells.

Study results and caveats: Found in both controls and patients were around 31 CD8+ CDR3 sequences. Statistical testing detected no significant gap in CD8+ Simpson's diversity between patients and controls.

Regarding this clonotype: What it recognizes is unknown.

With V trimmed by 5 bases and J by 6 bases, 8 bases remained unmatched. The germline V gene encodes CDR1 MGHDK and CDR2 SYGVNS. This CDR3 has 14 amino acids. Genomic DNA, the template, was used for profiling of the TCR beta VDJ and CDR3. From the reads, TCRdb called clonotypes with MiXCR, one entry per CDR3 protein. The sample lists about 190,000 distinct CDR3 sequences, about 53% occurring once. The sample comprised sorted CD4+, CD8+, or CD8+CD57+ T cells (not recorded which) from PBMCs. The chain carries TRBV25-1 and TRBJ1-2, with 8 bases lining up with TRBD1. The sequence was collected from a human donor in good health, serving as a control. CDR3 amino acids: CASSYLQGENGYTF. For the CDR3, the DNA is TGTGCCAGCAGTTACCTACAGGGGGAGAATGGCTACACCTTC.